This T cell receptor beta chain was identified during a study of blood T cell repertoires in COVID-19 (TCRdb year 2020). In the study overall: Samples covering the acute and convalescent phases of COVID-19 were provided by collaborators in the United States, Italy and Spain. The material from the prospective study consisted of cDNA or gDNA derived from T cells, B-cell-depleted T cells, or PBMCs. Subjects who had been exposed to COVID-19, were actively infected with it, or had recovered from it provided the deeply sampled blood TCRbeta repertoires that made up the dataset. A freely available public database, intended as a resource for researchers studying the immune response to SARS-CoV-2, is where the repertoires were released. Samples came from the ongoing ImmuneRACE study (first 160 participants) plus 1,254 subjects from 6 global collaborators. A de-identified subject ID, COVID-19 status, age in years and sex were almost always included in the sample metadata. HLA class I and class II types, where available, came from metadata supplied by the sample provider rather than from assay-based typing. Findings and caveats that apply to the study as a whole: The quantity of clinical and demographic metadata differed by source and by participant and was supplied without curation.

Cut back by 3 bases and 1 base, the V and J ends lie 7 bases apart. The CDR3 contains 13 residues, cysteine and phenylalanine counted. Kept here is only the CDR3 DNA, which spans 39 bases and is read in frame from base 1. The germline V gene specifies SGHDT as CDR1 and YYEEEE as CDR2. One collaborating source in Seattle enrolled patients while the patients were actively infected and followed the patients over time throughout the course of disease. Each collaborating institution followed its own protocols to collect whole blood in K2EDTA tubes. For TCRbeta analysis, collaborators shipped samples as frozen whole blood, isolated PBMCs, or DNA extracted from either of those sample types. This clone has only a few counts. Its binding antigen is unknown. No base quality values were provided; no much bigger clone lies one nucleotide off. The immunoSEQ Assay, a bias-controlled multiplex PCR, was used to amplify TCRbeta CDR3 regions from genomic DNA. As for the authors' bioinformatics: The number of nucleated cells in each sample was estimated by amplification of reference gene primers within the assay. To quantify the absolute abundance of each unique TCRbeta CDR3 rearrangement, sequence reads were collapsed and filtered. For each sample, productive Simpson clonality was calculated as the square root of Simpson's diversity index across productive rearrangements. Here the immuneACCESS table is served through TCRdb, limited to in-frame sequences with V and J called. Missing clones are a known gap in these copies; in checked studies unresolved V genes cover under half, and the rest lacks a known reason. The DNA was the basis for D and trimming; V, J and clone size are from that table. The sample data list about 130,000 clones, and approximately 90% of these were observed just once. The ten largest clonotypes hold approximately 4.3% of the sample.

The source of this sequence is a man between 60 and 75 years old with COVID-19, enrolled during active disease. The sequence joins TRBV5-6 to TRBJ1-1; too little of a D gene remains to name it. What was sequenced was peripheral blood. The sequenced DNA: TGTGCCAGCAGCTACCAGGAGAACACTGAAGCTTTCTTT. It is translated as CASSYQENTEAFF.